The 24 T cell receptor beta chains given below trace back to one sample, sequenced in a study of blood T cell repertoires in COVID-19 (dated by TCRdb to the early 2020s). Library generation was performed with the immunoSEQ multiplex PCR assay. Not all clones reach the TCRdb copy of this immuneACCESS table, which keeps in-frame sequences only. Checked studies attribute under half of the gap to unresolved V genes and leave the rest unexplained. The sample table contains about 64,000 clones; only one count was recorded for approximately 92% of them. About 9.1% of the sample comes from the top ten. Material: peripheral blood. The source of these receptors is a woman of 80 years or more with active COVID-19.

The chain carries TRBV19 and TRBJ2-7; D perhaps matches TRBD2 (6 bases). Germline CDR1 is LNHDA and CDR2 is SQIVND (reference sequence). This CDR3 spans 16 amino acids. V lost 4 bases, J lost 2 bases, and 18 bases lay in between. The CDR3 spells CASSTTSRGLTYEQYF. CDR3 nucleotides: TGTGCCAGTAGTACCACTAGCCGGGGCCTCACCTACGAGCAGTACTTC.

This chain connects TRBV7-9 to TRBJ2-3; D is ambiguous. Germline V gene lookup returns CDR1 SEHNR and CDR2 FQNEAQ (reference sequence). The CDR3 runs 13 residues. The V end was cut by 5 bases, the J end by 2 bases, with 8 bases between. The CDR3, as DNA: TGTGCCAGCAGCCCCGTCCTCACAGATACGCAGTATTTT. Translation: CASSPVLTDTQYF.

The CDR3 bases are TGTGCCAGCATTCCGGACAGATCCTATAATTCACCCCTCCACTTT. It is translated as CASIPDRSYNSPLHF. The chain is built from TRBV2 and TRBJ1-6, with D perhaps TRBD1 (6 bases). Trimming shortened V by 7 bases and J by 1 base, and 11 bases separated the two germline ends. The germline CDR1 and CDR2 sequences are SNHLY and FYNNEI. The CDR3 runs 15 residues.

V gene TRBV24-1 combines with J gene TRBJ2-3; 7 nucleotides match TRBD1. Germline loops: CDR1 KGHDR, CDR2 SFDVKD. Trimming cost V 9 bases and J 2 bases; bases outside gene matches: 22. The CDR3 spans 19 residues. This CDR3 is CATSPPGQRSLEVTDTQYF. CDR3 bases: TGTGCCACCTCACCTCCGGGACAGAGATCCCTTGAAGTCACAGATACGCAGTATTTT.

The chain employs TRBV7-2 and TRBJ2-2, with D maybe TRBD2 (5 bases). The CDR3 has 14 residues. Trimming took 4 bases from V and 2 from J, leaving 8 bases between them. The germline CDR1 and CDR2 sequences are SGHTA and FQGNSA. The CDR3 DNA reads as TGTGCCAGCAGCTCTGAGGGAAACACCGGGGAGCTGTTTTTT. Its translation is CASSSEGNTGELFF.

The chain combines TRBV5-1 with TRBJ1-1, with D possibly TRBD1 on 6 matching bases. Germline V gene data show CDR1 as SGHRS and CDR2 as YFSETQ. Trimming cost V 0 bases and J 0 bases, with 12 bases left between them. This CDR3 is built from 16 residues. The CDR3 reads CASSLDGRGMNTEAFF. CDR3 DNA sequence: TGCGCCAGCAGCTTGGACGGAAGGGGGATGAACACTGAAGCTTTCTTT.

The V and J genes are TRBV28 and TRBJ2-2; TRBD2 agrees at 8 bases. The CDR3 runs 15 residues. CDR1 and CDR2 (germline): MDHEN, SYDVKM. J gave up 1 base and V 7 bases, and 5 bases lay outside the gene matches. The CDR3 loop reads CASKSGSGNTGELFF. The CDR3 region has the DNA TGTGCCAGCAAAAGCGGGAGTGGGAACACCGGGGAGCTGTTTTTT.

This chain connects TRBV6-1 to TRBJ1-4, with unresolved D. From germline, CDR1 is MNHNS and CDR2 SASEGT. Trimming stripped 3 bases from V and 5 bases from J, with 10 bases between. The length of the CDR3 is 14 residues. The CDR3 here is CASSDPRENEKLFF. The CDR3 bases are TGTGCCAGCAGTGATCCCCGGGAAAATGAAAAACTGTTTTTT.

There are a few counts of this clone. The gene calls are TRBV7-9 and TRBJ2-2; D gene uncertain. Looked up from germline, CDR1 is SEHNR and CDR2 is FQNEAQ (reference sequence). V shed 5 bases and J shed 6 bases, with 13 bases lying between them. This CDR3 comprises 14 residues. Here the CDR3 reads CASSLFSVPGELFF. Here the CDR3 DNA reads TGTGCCAGCAGCCTATTCAGCGTTCCCGGGGAGCTGTTTTTT.

This clone was seen a few times. The J gene is TRBJ1-5, the V gene TRBV7-2, with TRBD1 matching 7 bases. With 2 bases clipped from V and 7 bases from J, the junction kept 11 bases outside the gene matches. This CDR3 comprises 16 residues. Per germline, CDR1 SGHTA and CDR2 FQGNSA. The CDR3 loop is CASSLSSTGRRQPQHF. Written as DNA, the CDR3 is TGTGCCAGCAGCTTATCTTCGACAGGGCGCAGACAGCCCCAGCATTTT.

The chain recombines TRBV19 with TRBJ1-5; 10 nucleotides match TRBD1. CDR1 and CDR2 from the germline V gene are LNHDA and SQIVND (reference sequence). Germline trimming cut 3 bases from V and 0 bases from J; bases unmatched to any gene: 8. The CDR3 extends over 18 amino acids. The CDR3: CASSIRQGAGDSNQPQHF. For the CDR3, the DNA is TGTGCCAGTAGTATTCGACAGGGGGCTGGTGATAGCAATCAGCCCCAGCATTTT.

J is TRBJ1-4 and V is TRBV28, with unresolved D. Looked up from germline, CDR1 is MDHEN and CDR2 is SYDVKM. Trimming removed 0 bases from V and 0 bases from J, with 8 bases in between. The CDR3 spans 16 residues. DNA for the CDR3: TGTGCCAGCAGTTTATGGACGGGGACAACTAATGAAAAACTGTTTTTT. Its protein is CASSLWTGTTNEKLFF.

This rearrangement joins TRBV9 to TRBJ1-1; D is possibly TRBD1 (6 bases). V lost 4 bases and J 2 bases, leaving 12 bases between the germline ends. Per the germline V gene, CDR1 is SGDLS and CDR2 is YYNGEE. The CDR3 runs 14 residues. The CDR3 reads CASSLSGDNTEAFF. The DNA of the CDR3 is TGTGCCAGCAGCCTTTCAGGGGATAACACTGAAGCTTTCTTT.

The rearrangement links TRBV18 to TRBJ1-5; 11 bases agree with TRBD1. Looked up from germline, CDR1 is KGHSH and CDR2 is LQKENI. The CDR3 sequence is 14 residues long. V lost 6 bases and J lost 7; bases outside the gene matches: 5. The CDR3 is CASSPGQGEQPQHF. For the CDR3, the DNA is TGTGCCAGCTCCCCGGGACAGGGGGAGCAGCCCCAGCATTTT.

This chain connects TRBV6-4 to TRBJ1-1; D not certain. The CDR3 consists of 13 residues. Germline V gene data show CDR1 as MRHNA and CDR2 as SNTAGT. The germline V and J ends were trimmed by 6 bases and 5 bases, with 13 bases remaining between them. The DNA of the CDR3 is TGTGCCAGCAGCCTCGAACTGAGGACTGAAGCTTTCTTT. It codes for CASSLELRTEAFF.

The chain uses TRBV18 and TRBJ1-2; weak D call: TRBD1 (5 bases). The V gene lost 3 bases and the J gene lost 8 bases, with 22 bases spanning the gap. This CDR3 spans 16 amino acids. Germline loops: CDR1 KGHSH, CDR2 LQKENI. This CDR3 reads CASSPSATDPVWGYTF. The CDR3 DNA is TGTGCCAGCTCACCGTCTGCGACAGACCCCGTATGGGGCTACACCTTC.

The rearrangement joins TRBV10-3 to TRBJ1-1, with 12 bases fitting TRBD1. V lost 4 bases and J lost 11; bases outside the gene matches: 5. This CDR3 region has 13 residues. From germline, CDR1 is ENHRY and CDR2 SYGVKD. The DNA of the CDR3 is TGTGCCATCAGTGGTGGGGACAGGGGGCAGGCTTTCTTT. This codes for CAISGGDRGQAFF.

This sequence joins TRBV27 and TRBJ1-2; D is unclear. CDR3 length: 13 amino acids. Germline assignment: CDR1 MNHEY and CDR2 SMNVEV (reference sequence). The V end was cut by 0 bases, the J end by 5 bases, with 7 bases between. The CDR3 region has the DNA TGTGCCAGCAGTTTATCCCCCACTTATGGCTACACCTTC. Encoded protein: CASSLSPTYGYTF.

This rearrangement joins TRBV6-5 to TRBJ1-2, with 8 bases aligning to TRBD1. CDR3 length: 15 residues. V lost 0 bases to trimming and J lost 6 bases; unmatched junction nucleotides: 6. CDR1 and CDR2 from the germline V gene are MNHEY and SVGAGI. The CDR3, as DNA: TGTGCCAGCAGTTACTCGATTGGCAGGGGGCATGGCTACACCTTC. Translating it yields CASSYSIGRGHGYTF.

The rearrangement links TRBV18 to TRBJ1-2; 9 nucleotides agree with TRBD1. The CDR3 is 15 residues long. CDR1 is KGHSH and CDR2 is LQKENI in the germline V gene. With V trimmed by 2 bases and J by 8 bases, 9 bases remained unmatched. The DNA of the CDR3 is TGTGCCAGCTCACCAGGGACAGGGTTTTTTAGCGGCTACACCTTC. It is translated as CASSPGTGFFSGYTF. Based on the CDR3 plus reference TRBV18 and TRBJ1-2, the full variable domain is NAGVMQNPRHLVRRRGQEARLRCSPMKGHSHVYWYRQLPEEGLKFMVYLQKENIIDESGMPKERFSAEFPKEGPSILRIQQVVRGDSAAYFCASSPGTGFFSGYTFGSGTRLTVV.

The chain employs TRBV6-2 or TRBV6-3 and TRBJ1-5, with TRBD1 as a possible D gene (5 bases). V lost 1 base to trimming and J lost 2 bases, with 6 bases between them. CDR3 length equals 14 residues. Germline V lookup: CDR1 MNHEY, CDR2 SVGEGT. The CDR3 here is CASSYLGGNQPQHF. CDR3 nucleotide sequence: TGTGCCAGCAGTTACTTAGGGGGCAATCAGCCCCAGCATTTT.

The V and J genes are TRBV19 and TRBJ1-1; the D gene is possibly TRBD1 (5 bases). This CDR3 contains 14 residues. Trimming shortened V by 6 bases and J by 8 bases, and 19 bases separated the two germline ends. CDR1 is LNHDA, CDR2 SQIVND, per germline (reference sequence). The CDR3 loop is CASSTGDIKPEAFF. The CDR3 bases are TGTGCCAGTAGCACAGGCGATATCAAGCCAGAAGCTTTCTTT.

This chain uses TRBV11-2 with TRBJ2-7, with 11 bases identical to TRBD1. This CDR3 has 16 residues. Germline assignment: CDR1 SGHAT and CDR2 FQNNGV. With 3 bases clipped from V and 0 bases from J, the junction kept 4 bases outside the gene matches. This CDR3 reads CASSFGGTGGSYEQYF. The CDR3 DNA is TGTGCCAGCAGCTTTGGTGGGACAGGGGGCTCCTACGAGCAGTACTTC.

The chain joins TRBV4-1 to TRBJ1-2; D uncertain. The CDR3 extends over 15 amino acids. V lost 1 base, J lost 3 bases, and 12 bases lay in between. CDR1 and CDR2 from the germline V gene are MGHRA and YSYEKL. CDR3: CASSQVGSLDYGYTF. The CDR3 region has the DNA TGCGCCAGCAGCCAAGTCGGGAGTTTAGACTATGGCTACACCTTC.